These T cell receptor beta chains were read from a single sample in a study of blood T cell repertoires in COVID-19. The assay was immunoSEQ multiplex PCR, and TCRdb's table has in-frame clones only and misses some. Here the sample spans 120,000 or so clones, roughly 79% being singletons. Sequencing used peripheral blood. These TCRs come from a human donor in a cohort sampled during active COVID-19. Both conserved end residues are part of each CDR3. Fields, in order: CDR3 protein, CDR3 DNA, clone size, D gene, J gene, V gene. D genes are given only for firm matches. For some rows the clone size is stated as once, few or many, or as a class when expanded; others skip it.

CDR3aa: CASSPLVTGQETQYF
CDR3nt: TGTGCCAGCTCACCCCTAGTGACAGGCCAAGAGACCCAGTACTTC
abundance: NA
d_gene: NA
j_gene: TRBJ2-5
v_gene: TRBV18

CDR3aa: CASSEGTGYEQFF
CDR3nt: TGTGCCAGCAGTGAAGGGACAGGGTATGAGCAGTTCTTC
abundance: NA
d_gene: TRBD1
j_gene: TRBJ2-1
v_gene: TRBV2

CDR3aa: CASSRLSGANTGELFF
CDR3nt: TGCGCCAGCAGCAGACTTAGCGGGGCGAACACCGGGGAGCTGTTTTTT
abundance: NA
d_gene: TRBD2
j_gene: TRBJ2-2
v_gene: TRBV5-1

CDR3aa: CSVRSGSSYNEQFF
CDR3nt: TGCAGCGTGCGTAGCGGGAGTTCCTACAATGAGCAGTTCTTC
abundance: NA
d_gene: TRBD2
j_gene: TRBJ2-1
v_gene: TRBV29-1

CDR3aa: CASSLAKEETQYF
CDR3nt: TGTGCCAGCAGCTTAGCTAAGGAGGAGACCCAGTACTTC
abundance: once
d_gene: NA
j_gene: TRBJ2-5
v_gene: TRBV7-3

CDR3aa: CASSVNLETQYF
CDR3nt: TGTGCCAGCAGTGTGAACTTGGAGACCCAGTACTTC
abundance: NA
d_gene: NA
j_gene: TRBJ2-5
v_gene: TRBV2

CDR3aa: CSAGGLAGQETQYF
CDR3nt: TGCAGCGCCGGGGGACTAGCGGGGCAAGAGACCCAGTACTTC
abundance: NA
d_gene: TRBD2
j_gene: TRBJ2-5
v_gene: TRBV29-1

CDR3aa: CASRRTGEKPEKLFF
CDR3nt: TGCGCCAGCAGGCGGACAGGGGAGAAGCCAGAAAAACTGTTTTTT
abundance: once
d_gene: TRBD1
j_gene: TRBJ1-4
v_gene: TRBV4-1

CDR3aa: CASRVLARIDTQYF
CDR3nt: TGCGCCAGCAGGGTTCTAGCGCGAATAGATACGCAGTATTTT
abundance: NA
d_gene: NA
j_gene: TRBJ2-3
v_gene: TRBV5-1

CDR3aa: CSASDGTSGVTDTQYF
CDR3nt: TGCAGTGCTAGTGACGGGACTAGCGGTGTCACAGATACGCAGTATTTT
abundance: NA
d_gene: TRBD2
j_gene: TRBJ2-3
v_gene: TRBV20-1

CDR3aa: CASSYNQETQYF
CDR3nt: TGTGCCAGCAGCTACAACCAAGAGACCCAGTACTTC
abundance: once
d_gene: NA
j_gene: TRBJ2-5
v_gene: TRBV5-5

CDR3aa: CAWSVGGDTQYF
CDR3nt: TGTGCCTGGAGTGTCGGGGGAGATACGCAGTATTTT
abundance: NA
d_gene: NA
j_gene: TRBJ2-3
v_gene: TRBV30

CDR3aa: CASSLSDIPSTDTQYF
CDR3nt: TGTGCCAGCAGTTTATCAGATATACCTAGCACAGATACGCAGTATTTT
abundance: NA
d_gene: NA
j_gene: TRBJ2-3
v_gene: TRBV28

CDR3aa: CASSLAAGGGTDTQYF
CDR3nt: TGTGCCAGCAGCTTAGCCGCGGGGGGGGGAACAGATACGCAGTATTTT
abundance: NA
d_gene: TRBD2
j_gene: TRBJ2-3
v_gene: TRBV7-2

CDR3aa: CASSPPGGTADTQYF
CDR3nt: TGTGCCAGCAGTCCCCCGGGCGGGACGGCAGATACGCAGTATTTT
abundance: NA
d_gene: NA
j_gene: TRBJ2-3
v_gene: TRBV28

CDR3aa: CASSHAAGVSTDTQYF
CDR3nt: TGCGCCAGCAGCCATGCCGCGGGGGTCAGCACAGATACGCAGTATTTT
abundance: NA
d_gene: TRBD2
j_gene: TRBJ2-3
v_gene: TRBV4-3

CDR3aa: CASSLGGGNNEKLFF
CDR3nt: TGCGCCAGCAGCTTAGGTGGCGGAAATAATGAAAAACTGTTTTTT
abundance: few
d_gene: NA
j_gene: TRBJ1-4
v_gene: TRBV5-1

CDR3aa: CASSQVVGLPGGYTF
CDR3nt: TGCGCCAGCAGCCAAGTTGTGGGCCTCCCGGGGGGCTACACCTTC
abundance: NA
d_gene: NA
j_gene: TRBJ1-2
v_gene: TRBV4-1

CDR3aa: CASSLGGQEGEKLFF
CDR3nt: TGTGCCAGCAGCTTGGGTGGCCAGGAAGGTGAAAAACTGTTTTTT
abundance: NA
d_gene: NA
j_gene: TRBJ1-4
v_gene: TRBV5-8